Each of the 18 T cell receptor beta chains below was sequenced from the same sample in a study of T-cell reconstitution after alpha-beta-depleted transplantation in children. A library of TCRbeta sequences, prepared with unique molecular identifiers, was generated. Each CDR3 protein is one row after TCRdb ran MiXCR on the PCR reads. This table holds roughly 170,000 distinct CDR3 sequences, about 6.8% found once. The sequences come from PBMCs from the stem cell graft donor, collected from the stem cell graft. These receptors came from a human donor who donated a stem cell graft to a child with Wiskott-Aldrich syndrome.

As concerns this clonotype: Being one base from a much bigger clone, this may be a read error. The gene calls are TRBV27 and TRBJ2-7, with a weak D call TRBD2 (6 bases). Trimming took 8 bases from V and 4 from J, leaving 18 bases between them. This CDR3 is built from 14 residues. Germline V CDR1 and CDR2: MNHEY, SMNVEV (reference sequence). DNA for the CDR3: TGTGCCAGCGGGTACGCGGGGCTACCATACGAGCAGTACTTC. As protein: CASGYAGLPYEQYF.

This clonotype has ten or more counts. V gene TRBV6-5 combines with J gene TRBJ1-1; D might be TRBD1 (6 bases). Germline loops: CDR1 MNHEY, CDR2 SVGAGI. V lost 5 bases and J 5 bases, leaving 15 bases between the germline ends. CDR3 length: 14 amino acids. The DNA for the CDR3 is TGTGCCAGCAGTCACCGGACAGCCTGGACTGAAGCTTTCTTT. Translated: CASSHRTAWTEAFF.

This clonotype was seen ten or more times. This chain joins TRBV20-1 and TRBJ2-3; 9 bases line up with TRBD1. This CDR3 has 14 amino acids. Germline V CDR1 and CDR2: DFQATT, SNEGSKA (reference sequence). J gave up 4 bases and V 1 base, and 3 bases lay outside the gene matches. This CDR3 is CSARGDREPDTQYF. As DNA, the CDR3 is TGCAGTGCTAGAGGGGACAGGGAACCAGATACGCAGTATTTT.

The sample holds a few counts of this clonotype. V usage is TRBV20-1 and J usage is TRBJ1-5; no firm D call. Germline lookup yields CDR1 DFQATT and CDR2 SNEGSKA (reference sequence). The CDR3 contains 14 residues. V was cut by 0 bases and J by 6 bases, with 12 bases left in between. As DNA, the CDR3 is TGCAGTGCTAGAGATAGGGTTGGCGGTCAGCCCCAGCATTTT. This translates into CSARDRVGGQPQHF.

The J gene is TRBJ2-2, the V gene TRBV11-2, with TRBD1 identical over 7 bases. The CDR3 sequence is 15 residues long. Germline V gives CDR1 SGHAT, CDR2 FQNNGV. V trimming: 5 bases; J trimming: 5 bases; junction bases outside the gene matches: 8. The CDR3 loop is CASSRPGQPTGELFF. The CDR3 region has the DNA TGTGCCAGCAGCCGACCGGGACAGCCTACCGGGGAGCTGTTTTTT. The full variable domain, in which reference TRBV11-2 and TRBJ2-2 provide the parts outside the CDR3, is EAGVAQSPRYKIIEKRQSVAFWCNPISGHATLYWYQQILGQGPKLLIQFQNNGVVDDSQLPKDRFSAERLKGVDSTLKIQPAKLEDSAVYLCASSRPGQPTGELFFGEGSRLTVL.

This clonotype showed up many times. The genes are TRBV11-2 and TRBJ2-1; 12 bases match TRBD2. The CDR3 contains 16 residues. V gave up 5 bases and J gave up 4 bases; unmatched junction bases: 6. The germline V gene encodes CDR1 SGHAT and CDR2 FQNNGV. For the CDR3, the DNA is TGTGCCAGCAGCCCCCTAGCGGGGGGGCGATACAATGAGCAGTTCTTC. It translates to CASSPLAGGRYNEQFF.

Many counts were recorded for this clonotype. The chain employs TRBV12-3 or TRBV12-4 and TRBJ2-1; D is unclear. Between the trimmed V and J ends, which lost 6 bases and 7 bases, there was a span of 13 bases. The length of the CDR3 is 13 residues. CDR3 in DNA: TGTGCCAGCAGGTATATGGCTTGGAATGAGCAGTTCTTC. Amino acids: CASRYMAWNEQFF.

This clonotype was observed a single time. The chain uses TRBV10-2 and TRBJ2-7, with TRBD1 matching over 7 bases. With V trimmed by 0 bases and J by 2 bases, 4 bases remained unmatched. The CDR3 contains 15 residues. The V gene's germline CDR1 is WSHSY and CDR2 SAAADI. CDR3 loop: CASSESTGSAYEQYF. In DNA, the CDR3 is TGCGCCAGCAGTGAGTCGACAGGGTCCGCCTACGAGCAGTACTTC.

There are many counts of this clonotype. This chain connects TRBV7-9 to TRBJ2-1, with 11 positions matching TRBD2. The CDR3 is 16 residues long. V was pared by 3 bases and J by 8 bases, with 9 bases of the junction left unmatched. Germline assignment: CDR1 SEHNR and CDR2 FQNEAQ (reference sequence). The CDR3 loop reads CASSFLLAGGIHEQFF. The CDR3 DNA reads TGTGCCAGCAGCTTCCTATTAGCGGGAGGGATTCATGAGCAGTTCTTC. The full variable domain, its missing parts supplied by reference TRBV7-9 and TRBJ2-1, is DTGVSQNPRHKITKRGQNVTFRCDPISEHNRLYWYRQTLGQGPEFLTYFQNEAQLEKSRLLSDRFSAERPKGSFSTLEIQRTEQGDSAMYLCASSFLLAGGIHEQFFGPGTRLTVL.

In its sample, this clonotype was seen many times. The J gene is TRBJ1-4, the V gene TRBV12-3 or TRBV12-4; TRBD1 aligns across 8 bases. This CDR3 spans 17 amino acids. J lost 3 bases, V lost 2 bases, and 8 bases had no gene match. CDR3 region: CASSLRLGQGSNEKLFF. The CDR3 DNA reads as TGTGCCAGCAGTTTACGTTTAGGACAGGGATCTAATGAAAAACTGTTTTTT.

This clonotype appeared many times. The chain joins TRBV5-1 to TRBJ2-5; D not certain. This CDR3 has 15 residues. Germline V gives CDR1 SGHRS, CDR2 YFSETQ. Trimming took 1 base from V and 2 from J, leaving 12 bases between them. The CDR3 region has the DNA TGCGCCAGCAGCTTGTATCCGGCGGTACAAGAGACCCAGTACTTC. Its protein product is CASSLYPAVQETQYF.

Worth noting for this clonotype: A much more abundant neighbour one base away suggests this may be a read error. V is TRBV6-2 or TRBV6-3 and J is TRBJ2-3; perhaps TRBD2 as D (6 bases). Germline CDR1 is MNHEY and CDR2 is SVGEGT. The CDR3 is made up of 15 amino acids. The CDR3 loop is CASGYVGPGADTQYF. CDR3 in DNA: TGTGCCAGCGGTTATGTGGGGCCGGGGGCAGATACGCAGTATTTT.

The table lists this clonotype with many counts. J is TRBJ1-1 and V is TRBV7-9; maybe TRBD1 (6 bases). V was cut by 1 base and J by 1 base, with 13 bases left in between. This CDR3 contains 16 residues. Germline lookup yields CDR1 SEHNR and CDR2 FQNEAQ (reference sequence). The CDR3 reads CASSLEVGGQNTEAFF. The CDR3 DNA is TGTGCCAGCAGCTTAGAGGTGGGGGGGCAGAACACTGAAGCTTTCTTT.

The gene calls are TRBV14 and TRBJ2-1; D gene unclear. Trimming shortened V by 1 base and J by 4 bases, and 11 bases separated the two germline ends. The V gene's germline CDR1 is SGHDN and CDR2 FVKESK. The CDR3 sequence is 15 residues long. The CDR3: CASSQVHPPYNEQFF. In nucleotides, the CDR3 is TGTGCCAGCAGCCAAGTTCACCCTCCGTACAATGAGCAGTTCTTC.

This clonotype was observed many times. The genes are TRBV5-1 and TRBJ2-1, with 13 positions matching TRBD2. The germline V gene has CDR1 SGHRS and CDR2 YFSETQ. The CDR3 covers 15 residues. V trimming: 4 bases; J trimming: 6 bases; junction bases outside the gene matches: 4. CDR3 sequence reads: CASSTGTSGINEQFF. The CDR3 coding sequence is TGCGCCAGCAGCACCGGGACTAGCGGGATCAATGAGCAGTTCTTC. The complete variable domain, with remaining parts taken from reference TRBV5-1 and TRBJ2-1, reads KAGVTQTPRYLIKTRGQQVTLSCSPISGHRSVSWYQQTPGQGLQFLFEYFSETQRNKGNFPGRFSGRQFSNSRSEMNVSTLELGDSALYLCASSTGTSGINEQFFGPGTRLTVL.

Many counts were recorded for this clonotype. The chain combines TRBV29-1 with TRBJ1-1, with D uncertain. CDR1 and CDR2 from the germline V gene are SQVTM and ANQGSEA. This CDR3 has 13 amino acids. With 2 bases removed from V and 2 bases from J, the gap between germline ends came to 9 bases. The CDR3 DNA follows: TGCAGCGTTGAACAGAGACCTAACACTGAAGCTTTCTTT. Protein sequence: CSVEQRPNTEAFF.

This clonotype was counted ten times or more. The chain carries TRBV18 and TRBJ1-1; D not resolved. Germline CDR1 and CDR2: KGHSH and LQKENI. V gave up 6 bases and J gave up 4 bases, with 12 bases separating them. The CDR3 is made up of 13 amino acids. The chain's CDR3 is CASSPSTSTEAFF. The DNA of the CDR3 is TGTGCCAGCTCTCCTTCGACCAGCACTGAAGCTTTCTTT.

This clonotype was seen a few times. The chain combines TRBV4-3 with TRBJ2-6; 8 bases map to TRBD2. V was pared by 11 bases and J by 0 bases, with 6 bases of the junction left unmatched. CDR3 length: 15 amino acids. Germline CDR1 and CDR2: LGHNA and YSLEER. The CDR3 is CASGGHSSGANVLTF. CDR3 sequence (DNA): TGCGCCTCGGGGGGGCACAGCTCTGGGGCCAACGTCCTGACTTTC.